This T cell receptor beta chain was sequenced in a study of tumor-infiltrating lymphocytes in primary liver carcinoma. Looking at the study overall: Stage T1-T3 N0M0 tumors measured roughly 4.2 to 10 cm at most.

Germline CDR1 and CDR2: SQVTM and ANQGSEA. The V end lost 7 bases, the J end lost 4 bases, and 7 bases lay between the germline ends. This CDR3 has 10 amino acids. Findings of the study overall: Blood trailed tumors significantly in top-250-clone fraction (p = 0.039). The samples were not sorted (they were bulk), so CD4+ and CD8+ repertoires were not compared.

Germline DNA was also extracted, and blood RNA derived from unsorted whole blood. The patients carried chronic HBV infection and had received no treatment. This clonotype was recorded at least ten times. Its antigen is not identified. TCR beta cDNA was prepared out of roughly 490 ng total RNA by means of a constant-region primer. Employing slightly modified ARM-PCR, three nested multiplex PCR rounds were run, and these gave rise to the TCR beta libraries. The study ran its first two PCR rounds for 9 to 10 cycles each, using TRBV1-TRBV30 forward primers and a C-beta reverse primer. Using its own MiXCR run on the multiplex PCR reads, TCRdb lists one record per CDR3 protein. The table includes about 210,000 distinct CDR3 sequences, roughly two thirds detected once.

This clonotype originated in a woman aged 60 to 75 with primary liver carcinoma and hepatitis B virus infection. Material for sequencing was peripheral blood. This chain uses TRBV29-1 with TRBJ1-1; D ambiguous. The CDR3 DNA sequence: TGCAGCGCCTTGTCCACTGAAGCTTTCTTT. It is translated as CSALSTEAFF.